The present entry profiles one TCR beta chain with its context. The entry originates in a study of radiotherapy plus CTLA-4 blockade in lung cancer. The method was immunoSEQ multiplex PCR; TCRdb's version includes in-frame clones alone and lacks a portion of them. The data show 40,000 or so clones, around three quarters seen once. The specimen was peripheral blood, collected from a patient treated with radiotherapy plus ipilimumab. The clonotype originates from a human donor with non-small cell lung cancer who had stable disease on radiotherapy plus ipilimumab.

The CDR3, as DNA: TGTGCCAGCAGTTACTCAGGAGGGCCAGGGACAGATACGCAGTATTTT. The encoded protein is CASSYSGGPGTDTQYF. V is TRBV6-5 and J is TRBJ2-3; D is perhaps TRBD2 (6 bases). From germline, CDR1 is MNHEY and CDR2 SVGAGI. The CDR3 extends over 16 amino acids. Trimming stripped 0 bases from V and 3 bases from J, with 13 bases between.